The clone carrying this T cell receptor (beta chain) was seen more than once but under ten times. No antigen is known for it. Carried by the TCR beta cDNA libraries were unique molecular identifiers. Via MiXCR, TCRdb re-called the PCR reads, giving one row per CDR3 protein. This sample has roughly 600,000 distinct CDR3 sequences, with 44% found just once. The sample is drawn from a study of post-analysis software for immune sequencing data. Study information: Included courses were relapsing-remitting and secondary progressive multiple sclerosis; progressive-relapsing multiple sclerosis was also included.

Study-wide findings and caveats: TRBV5-6, TRBV5-1 and TRBV20-1 were among roughly 5 TRBV segments more frequent in patients than controls. By F measure, strong co-clustering occurred among samples prepared in the same batch.

Trimming took 8 bases from V and 2 from J, leaving 10 bases between them. The CDR3 is made up of 12 amino acids. CDR1 is MNHEY, CDR2 SVGEGT, per germline. This TCR came from a girl aged 5-17 years with multiple sclerosis. The V and J genes are TRBV6-2 or TRBV6-3 and TRBJ2-7; perhaps D is TRBD1 or TRBD2 (7 bases each). The sequenced sample consisted of blood. The CDR3 region is CASGRGPYEQYF. The DNA of the CDR3 is TGTGCCAGCGGGAGGGGGCCCTACGAGCAGTACTTC.